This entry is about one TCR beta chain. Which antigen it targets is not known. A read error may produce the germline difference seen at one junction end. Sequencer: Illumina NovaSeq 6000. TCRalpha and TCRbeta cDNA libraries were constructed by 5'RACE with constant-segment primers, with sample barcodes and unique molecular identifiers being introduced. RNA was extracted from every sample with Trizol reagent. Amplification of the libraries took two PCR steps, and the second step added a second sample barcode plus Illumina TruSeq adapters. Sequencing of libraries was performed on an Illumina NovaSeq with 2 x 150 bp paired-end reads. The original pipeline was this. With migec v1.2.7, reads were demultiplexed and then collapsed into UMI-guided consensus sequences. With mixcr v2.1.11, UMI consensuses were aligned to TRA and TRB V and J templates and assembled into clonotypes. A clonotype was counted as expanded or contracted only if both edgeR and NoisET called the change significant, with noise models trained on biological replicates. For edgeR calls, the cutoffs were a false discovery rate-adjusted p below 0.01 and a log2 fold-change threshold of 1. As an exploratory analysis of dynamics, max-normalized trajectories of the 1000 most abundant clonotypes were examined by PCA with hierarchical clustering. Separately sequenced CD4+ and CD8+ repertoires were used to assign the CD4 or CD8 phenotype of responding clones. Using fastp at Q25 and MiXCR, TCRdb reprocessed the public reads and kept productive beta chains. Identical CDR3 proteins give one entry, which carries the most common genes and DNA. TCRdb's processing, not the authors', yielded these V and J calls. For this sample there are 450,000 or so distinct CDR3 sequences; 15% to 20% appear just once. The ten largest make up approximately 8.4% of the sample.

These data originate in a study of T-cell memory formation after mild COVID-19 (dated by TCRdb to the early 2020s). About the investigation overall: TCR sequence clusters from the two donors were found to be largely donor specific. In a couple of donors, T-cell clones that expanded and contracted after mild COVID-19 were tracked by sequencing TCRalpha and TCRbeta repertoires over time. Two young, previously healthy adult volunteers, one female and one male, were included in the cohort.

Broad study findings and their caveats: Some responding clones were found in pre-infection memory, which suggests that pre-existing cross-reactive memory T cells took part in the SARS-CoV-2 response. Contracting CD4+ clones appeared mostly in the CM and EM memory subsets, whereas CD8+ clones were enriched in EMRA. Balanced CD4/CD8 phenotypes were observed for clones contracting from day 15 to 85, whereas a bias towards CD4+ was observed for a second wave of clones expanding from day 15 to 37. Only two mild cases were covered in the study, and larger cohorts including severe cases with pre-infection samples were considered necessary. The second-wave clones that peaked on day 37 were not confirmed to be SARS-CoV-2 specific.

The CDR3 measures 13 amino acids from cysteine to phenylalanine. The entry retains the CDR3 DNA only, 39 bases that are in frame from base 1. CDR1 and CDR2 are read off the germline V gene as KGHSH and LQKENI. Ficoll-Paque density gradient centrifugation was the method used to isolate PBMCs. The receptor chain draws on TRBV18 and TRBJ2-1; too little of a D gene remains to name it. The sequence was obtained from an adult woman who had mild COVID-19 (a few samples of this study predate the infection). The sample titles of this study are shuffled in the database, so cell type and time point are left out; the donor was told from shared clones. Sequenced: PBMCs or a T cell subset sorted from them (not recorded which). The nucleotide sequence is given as TGTGCCAGCTCACCACCGTCCATCAATGAGCAGTTATTC. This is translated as CASSPPSINEQLF.